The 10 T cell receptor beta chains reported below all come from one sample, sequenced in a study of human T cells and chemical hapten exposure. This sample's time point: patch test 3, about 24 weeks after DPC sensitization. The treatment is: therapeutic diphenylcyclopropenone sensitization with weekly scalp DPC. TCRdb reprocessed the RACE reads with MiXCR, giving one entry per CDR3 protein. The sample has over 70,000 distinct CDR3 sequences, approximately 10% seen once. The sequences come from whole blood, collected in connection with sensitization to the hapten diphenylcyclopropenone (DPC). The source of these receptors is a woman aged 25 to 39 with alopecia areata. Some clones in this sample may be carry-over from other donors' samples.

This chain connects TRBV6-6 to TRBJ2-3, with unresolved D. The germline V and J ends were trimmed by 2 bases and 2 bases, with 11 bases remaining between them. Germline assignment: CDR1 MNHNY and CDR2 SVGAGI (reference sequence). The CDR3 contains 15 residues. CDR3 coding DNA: TGTGCCAGCAGTTACCCCCCCCGGCCCACAGATACGCAGTATTTT. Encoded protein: CASSYPPRPTDTQYF.

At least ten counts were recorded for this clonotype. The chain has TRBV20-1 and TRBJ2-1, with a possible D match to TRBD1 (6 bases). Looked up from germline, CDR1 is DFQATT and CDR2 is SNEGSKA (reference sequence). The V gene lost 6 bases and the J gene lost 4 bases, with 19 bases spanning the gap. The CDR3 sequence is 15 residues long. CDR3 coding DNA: TGCAGTGCCAACTCCGGGACAACGCAATACAATGAGCAGTTCTTC. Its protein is CSANSGTTQYNEQFF.

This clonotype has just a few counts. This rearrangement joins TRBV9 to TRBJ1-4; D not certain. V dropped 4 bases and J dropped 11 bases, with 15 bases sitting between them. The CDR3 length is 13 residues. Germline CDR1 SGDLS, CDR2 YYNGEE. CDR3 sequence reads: CASSLRTTGKLFF. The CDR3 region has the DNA TGTGCCAGCAGCCTAAGGACGACTGGGAAACTGTTTTTT.

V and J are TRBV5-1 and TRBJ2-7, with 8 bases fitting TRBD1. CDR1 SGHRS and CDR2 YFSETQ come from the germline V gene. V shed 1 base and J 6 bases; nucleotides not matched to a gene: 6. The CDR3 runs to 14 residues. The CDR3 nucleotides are TGCGCCAGCAGCTTGCGCGGACAGGGAGTCGAGCAGTACTTC. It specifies CASSLRGQGVEQYF.

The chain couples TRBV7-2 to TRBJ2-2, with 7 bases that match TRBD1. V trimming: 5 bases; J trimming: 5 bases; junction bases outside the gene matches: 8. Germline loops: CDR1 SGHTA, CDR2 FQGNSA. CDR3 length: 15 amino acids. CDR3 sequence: CASSAYRGGTGELFF. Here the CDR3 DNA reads TGTGCCAGCAGCGCGTACAGGGGTGGGACCGGGGAGCTGTTTTTT.

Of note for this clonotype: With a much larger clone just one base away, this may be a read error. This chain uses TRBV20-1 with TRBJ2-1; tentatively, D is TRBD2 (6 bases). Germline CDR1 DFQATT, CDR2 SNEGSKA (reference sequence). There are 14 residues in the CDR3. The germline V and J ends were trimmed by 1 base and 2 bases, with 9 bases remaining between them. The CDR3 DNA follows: TGCAGTGCTAGAGCTGGGGAGGCCTACAATGAGCAGTTCTTC. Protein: CSARAGEAYNEQFF.

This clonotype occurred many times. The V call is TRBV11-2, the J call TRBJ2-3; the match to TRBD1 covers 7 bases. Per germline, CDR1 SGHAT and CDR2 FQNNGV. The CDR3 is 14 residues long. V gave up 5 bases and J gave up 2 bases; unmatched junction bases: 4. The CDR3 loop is CASSPGQHTDTQYF. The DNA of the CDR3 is TGTGCCAGCAGCCCGGGACAGCACACAGATACGCAGTATTTT.

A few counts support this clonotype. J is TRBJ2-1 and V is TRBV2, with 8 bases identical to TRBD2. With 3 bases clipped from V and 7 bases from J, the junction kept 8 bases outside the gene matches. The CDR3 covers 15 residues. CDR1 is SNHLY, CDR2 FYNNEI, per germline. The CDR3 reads CASSEAGGLRNEQFF. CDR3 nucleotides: TGTGCCAGCAGTGAGGCGGGGGGCCTACGGAATGAGCAGTTCTTC.

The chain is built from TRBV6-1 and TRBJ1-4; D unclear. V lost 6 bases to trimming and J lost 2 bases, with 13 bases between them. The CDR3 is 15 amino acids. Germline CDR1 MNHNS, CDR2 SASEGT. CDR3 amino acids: CASSSRLGTNEKLFF. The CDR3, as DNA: TGTGCCAGCAGCTCCCGATTGGGCACTAATGAAAAACTGTTTTTT.

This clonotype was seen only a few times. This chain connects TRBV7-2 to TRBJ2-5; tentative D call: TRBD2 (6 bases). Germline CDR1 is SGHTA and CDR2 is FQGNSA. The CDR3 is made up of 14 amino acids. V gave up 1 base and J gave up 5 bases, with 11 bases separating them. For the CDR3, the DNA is TGTGCCAGCAGCTTAGGTTACGGGAGCGAGACCCAGTACTTC. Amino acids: CASSLGYGSETQYF.